This paragraph reports one T cell receptor beta chain. Antigen specificity is unknown. The source of the sample is a study of T cell responses to AZD1222 COVID-19 vaccine. In the study overall: Samples with a second dose at about 4 or about 12 weeks were pooled together. General study points: Repertoire collection took place solely once the T cell response had peaked. As reported, nearly half of all spike-specific TCRs target variant regions that are unmutated. When two AZD1222 doses had been given, Spike-specific TCR breadth and depth rose.

CDR1 and CDR2 (germline): LNHDA, SQIVND (reference sequence). V was pared by 0 bases and J by 8 bases, with 4 bases between. This CDR3 spans 11 amino acids. Clones were sequenced by immunoSEQ multiplex PCR, and TCRdb holds only the in-frame ones, with some missing. Found here are around 260,000 clones, just over 90% of them singletons; the top ten hold less than 0.65%. The sequences come from peripheral blood, collected on day 0 of AZD1222 vaccination. J is TRBJ1-1 and V is TRBV19; the D is unclear. This TCR was sampled from an adult in good health. For the CDR3, the DNA is TGTGCCAGTAGTATAGATATGGAAGCTTTCTTT. This sequence encodes CASSIDMEAFF.